The T cell receptor beta chain under discussion was sequenced for a study of cytomegalovirus exposure and HLA in healthy donors. About the research overall: Genotyping of roughly 400 donors showed that 80% to 85% belonged to the Caucasian-associated ancestry cluster. Study-wide points: Most of the TCR beta V segments (in an earlier analysis) were productive either about 87% or about 30% of the time. Upon later analysis, TCR association rates were observed to vary by HLA locus, being highest for DRB1 and lowest for HLA-C.

At collection, donors were nominally healthy, but unrecorded immune exposures were probable. Trimming cost V 4 bases and J 10 bases; bases outside gene matches: 10. Germline CDR1 and CDR2: SGHDN and FVKESK. The CDR3 loop spans 13 amino acids. As regards this clone: The antigen remains undetermined.

In the PCR, 60 Vbeta and 13 Jbeta primers were used. Assay: immunoSEQ multiplex PCR; the TCRdb copy retains only in-frame clones and omits some. The repertoire has roughly 150,000 clones, over 70% of them found once; the top ten carry approximately 2.8%. This TCR was recovered from a male donor in good health and CMV-seronegative. Material for sequencing was PBMCs. The chain employs TRBV14 and TRBJ2-7, with TRBD2 matching over 7 bases. CDR3 in amino acids: CASSRDYLGRQYF. CDR3 in DNA: TGTGCCAGCAGCCGGGACTATCTCGGAAGACAGTACTTC.